This T cell receptor (beta chain) appears in the sequencing data of a study of CXCR3-negative and CXCR3-positive naive CD8 T cells. Among CD8+ T cells, naive ones were CD45RO-CCR7+CD27+CD95-. Germline CDR1 SQVTM, CDR2 ANQGSEA. The CDR3 has 13 amino acids. The method, 5' RACE with UMI labels, was used to prepare the TRB cDNA libraries. TCRdb reprocessed the 5' RACE reads, with one entry per CDR3 protein and no DNA. The sample holds about 50,000 distinct CDR3 sequences. The sample consisted of naive CXCR3- CD8+ T cells from blood. As to subset: CD45RO-CCR7+CD27+CD95- naive CD8+ T cells lacking CXCR3 (TNR3-). This chain joins TRBV29-1 and TRBJ1-2. The receptor was derived from a human donor in good health. Some clones in this sample may be carry-over from other donors' samples. The CDR3 sequence is CSVFAAISYGYTF. Looking up the rest from reference TRBV29-1 and TRBJ1-2 gives the full variable domain: SAVISQKPSRDICQRGTSLTIQCQVDSQVTMMFWYRQQPGQSLTLIATANQGSEATYESGFVIDKFPISRPNLTFSTLTVSNMSPEDSSIYLCSVFAAISYGYTFGSGTRLTVV.